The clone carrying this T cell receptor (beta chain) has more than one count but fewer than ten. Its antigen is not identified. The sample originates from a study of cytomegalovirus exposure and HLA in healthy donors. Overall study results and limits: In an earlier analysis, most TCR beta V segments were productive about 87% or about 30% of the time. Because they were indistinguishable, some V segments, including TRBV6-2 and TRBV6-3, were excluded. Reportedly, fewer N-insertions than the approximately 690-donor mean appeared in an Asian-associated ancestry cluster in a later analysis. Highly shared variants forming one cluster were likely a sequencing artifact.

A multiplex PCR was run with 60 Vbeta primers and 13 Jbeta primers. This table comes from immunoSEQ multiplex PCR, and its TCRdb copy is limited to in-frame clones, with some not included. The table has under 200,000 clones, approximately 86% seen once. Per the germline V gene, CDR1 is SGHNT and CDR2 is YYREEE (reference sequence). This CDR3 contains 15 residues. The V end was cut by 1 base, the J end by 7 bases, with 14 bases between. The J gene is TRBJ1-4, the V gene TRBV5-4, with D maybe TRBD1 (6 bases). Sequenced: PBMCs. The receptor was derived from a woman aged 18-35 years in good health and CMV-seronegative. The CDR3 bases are TGTGCCAGCAGCTTGACAGGGAGGGGACGTGAAAAACTGTTTTTT. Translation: CASSLTGRGREKLFF.